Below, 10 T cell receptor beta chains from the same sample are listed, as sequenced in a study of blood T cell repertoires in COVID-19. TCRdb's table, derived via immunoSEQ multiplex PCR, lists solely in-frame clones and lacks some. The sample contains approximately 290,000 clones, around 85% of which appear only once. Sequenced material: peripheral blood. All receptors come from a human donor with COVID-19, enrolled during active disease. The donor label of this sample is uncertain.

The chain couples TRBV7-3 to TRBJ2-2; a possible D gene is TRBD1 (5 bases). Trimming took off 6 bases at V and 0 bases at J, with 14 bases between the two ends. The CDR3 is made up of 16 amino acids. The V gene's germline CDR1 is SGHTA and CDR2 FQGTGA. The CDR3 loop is CASRLDRAANTGELFF. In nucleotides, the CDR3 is TGTGCCAGCAGACTTGACAGAGCCGCGAACACCGGGGAGCTGTTTTTT.

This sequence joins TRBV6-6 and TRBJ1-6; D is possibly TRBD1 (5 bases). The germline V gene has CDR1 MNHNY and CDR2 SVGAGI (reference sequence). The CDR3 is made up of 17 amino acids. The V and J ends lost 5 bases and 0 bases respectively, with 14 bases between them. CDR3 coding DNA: TGTGCCAGCAGTCTTCAGGGCGGGGGCTCCTATAATTCACCCCTCCACTTT. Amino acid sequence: CASSLQGGGSYNSPLHF.

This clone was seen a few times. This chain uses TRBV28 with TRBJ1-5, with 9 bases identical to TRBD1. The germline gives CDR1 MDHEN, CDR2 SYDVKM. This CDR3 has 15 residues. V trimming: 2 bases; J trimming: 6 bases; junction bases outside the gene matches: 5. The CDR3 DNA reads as TGTGCCAGCAGTTTAGGGACAGGGCGCCTTCAGCCCCAGCATTTT. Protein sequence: CASSLGTGRLQPQHF.

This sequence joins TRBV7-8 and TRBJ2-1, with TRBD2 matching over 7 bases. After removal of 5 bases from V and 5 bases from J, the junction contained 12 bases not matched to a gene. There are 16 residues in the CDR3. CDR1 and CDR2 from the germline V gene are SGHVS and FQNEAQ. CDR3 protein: CASSPLWREFNNEQFF. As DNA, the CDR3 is TGTGCCAGCAGCCCCCTCTGGCGGGAGTTTAACAATGAGCAGTTCTTC.

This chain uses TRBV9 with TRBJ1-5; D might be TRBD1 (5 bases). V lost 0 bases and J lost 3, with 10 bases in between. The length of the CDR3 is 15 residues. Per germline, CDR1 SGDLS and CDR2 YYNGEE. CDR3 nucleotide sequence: TGTGCCAGCAGCGTAGATGGAGGGACCAATCAGCCCCAGCATTTT. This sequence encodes CASSVDGGTNQPQHF.

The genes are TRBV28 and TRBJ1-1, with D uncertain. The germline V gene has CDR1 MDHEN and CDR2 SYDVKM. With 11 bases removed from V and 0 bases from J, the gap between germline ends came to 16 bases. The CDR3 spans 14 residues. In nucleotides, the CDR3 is TGTGCCGCAGCGGTCGGAGGAATGAACACTGAAGCTTTCTTT. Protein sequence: CAAAVGGMNTEAFF.

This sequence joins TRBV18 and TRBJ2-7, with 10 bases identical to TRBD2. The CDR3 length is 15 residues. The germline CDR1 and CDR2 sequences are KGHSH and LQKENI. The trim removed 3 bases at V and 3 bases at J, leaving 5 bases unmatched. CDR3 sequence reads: CASSPGTSEIYEQYF. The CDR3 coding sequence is TGTGCCAGCTCACCCGGGACTAGCGAGATCTACGAGCAGTACTTC.

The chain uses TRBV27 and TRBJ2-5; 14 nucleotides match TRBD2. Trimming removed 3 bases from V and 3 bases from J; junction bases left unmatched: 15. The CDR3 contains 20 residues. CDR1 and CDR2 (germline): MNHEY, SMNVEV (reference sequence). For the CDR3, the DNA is TGTGCCAGCAGTTTTGCTCCCCGACTAGCGGGAGGGAGGGGCAAAGAGACCCAGTACTTC. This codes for CASSFAPRLAGGRGKETQYF.

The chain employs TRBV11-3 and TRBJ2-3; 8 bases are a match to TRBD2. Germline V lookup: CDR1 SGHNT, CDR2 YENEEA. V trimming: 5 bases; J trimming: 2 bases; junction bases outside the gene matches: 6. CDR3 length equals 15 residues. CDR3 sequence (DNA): TGTGCCAGCAGCCATTTACTAGCGGACACAGATACGCAGTATTTT. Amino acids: CASSHLLADTDTQYF.

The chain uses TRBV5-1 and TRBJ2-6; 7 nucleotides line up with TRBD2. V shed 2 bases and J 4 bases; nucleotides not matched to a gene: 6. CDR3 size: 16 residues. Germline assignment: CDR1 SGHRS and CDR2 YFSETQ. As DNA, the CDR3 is TGCGCCAGCAGCTTTGGGGAGGGAGGAGGGGCCAACGTCCTGACTTTC. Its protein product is CASSFGEGGGANVLTF.